A selection of T cell receptor beta chains follows, all from one sample in a study of shared clonotypes between healthy human individuals. The method was immunoSEQ multiplex PCR; TCRdb's version includes in-frame clones alone and lacks a portion of them. The sample has over a million clones; roughly 96% are singletons. Sequencing was performed on naive CD4+ T cells sorted from blood. These receptors originate from a man aged 30 to 45 in good health. CDR3s include the opening cysteine and the closing phenylalanine or tryptophan. A D gene is named only where the DNA matches it firmly. Size is omitted from some rows. Given values are once, few, many or a class for expanded clones.

TRBJ2-1 NA NA TRBV19 TGTGCCAGTAGTATAGGGAAGGTTGAGCAGTTCTTC CASSIGKVEQFF
TRBJ2-1 TRBD1 NA TRBV7-2 TGTGCCAGCAGCTTCCGGGACAGACAAAATGAGCAGTTCTTC CASSFRDRQNEQFF
TRBJ1-2 NA NA TRBV7-2 TGTGCCAGCAGCTTCGTTCGGGGAGGCGATGGCTACACCTTC CASSFVRGGDGYTF
TRBJ2-3 NA NA TRBV28 TGTGCCAGCAGTTTAAAGTATCTCCGGACATTGAGTCGCGTGCTCCACACAGATACGCAGTATTTT CASSLKYLRTLSRVLHTDTQYF
TRBJ2-7 NA once TRBV10-2 TGCGCCAGTCGCGGACTCGGCGGTCGAGTAGACGAGCAGTACTTC CASRGLGGRVDEQYF
TRBJ2-2 NA NA TRBV18 TGTGCCAGCTCACCACGGGGATCGGACACCGGGGAGCTGTTTTTT CASSPRGSDTGELFF
TRBJ1-5 TRBD1 NA TRBV19 TGTGCCAGTATCGAGGGACAGTATAGCAATCAGCCCCAGCATTTT CASIEGQYSNQPQHF
TRBJ1-2 NA once TRBV4-2 TGTGCCAGCAGCCAAGACGGCGGCCAGGGCCTCTATGGCTACACCTTC CASSQDGGQGLYGYTF
TRBJ1-1 NA NA TRBV5-1 TGCGCCAGCAGCCCGGGGCTCATGAACACTGAAGCTTTCTTT CASSPGLMNTEAFF
TRBJ1-5 NA NA TRBV28 TGTGCCAGCAGTTTGTTGGGGCCCCCTCAGCCCCAGCATTTT CASSLLGPPQPQHF
TRBJ1-4 NA NA TRBV5-4 TGTGCCAGCAGCTTGGAGGGGACTAATGAAAAACTGTTTTTT CASSLEGTNEKLFF
TRBJ2-2 TRBD2 NA TRBV6-5 TGTGCCAGCAGGGGTCCAGCGGGAGTAATTGGGGAGCTGTTTTTT CASRGPAGVIGELFF
TRBJ2-7 TRBD1 NA TRBV19 TGTGCCAGTAGTGGGACAGCAGCCTACGAGCAGTACTTC CASSGTAAYEQYF
TRBJ1-2 NA NA TRBV28 TGTGCCAGCAGTTTAGGGGGGGTGAACTATGGCTACACCTTC CASSLGGVNYGYTF
TRBJ2-6 TRBD1 NA TRBV6-1 TGTGCCAGCAGTGAAGGTGACTACAGGGGCTTAGGTGGGGCCAACGTCCTGACTTTC CASSEGDYRGLGGANVLTF
TRBJ1-2 NA NA TRBV13 TGTGCCAGCAGCCGATCCCTCGGGGGAACTGGCTACACCTTC CASSRSLGGTGYTF
TRBJ1-2 NA few TRBV6-5 TGTGCCAGCAGGAAACTACAGGCCTATGGCTACACCTTC CASRKLQAYGYTF
TRBJ2-7 NA NA TRBV28 TGTGCCACCCATGGGGGTACCTACGAGCAGTACTTC CATHGGTYEQYF
TRBJ2-3 NA NA TRBV7-9 TGTGCCAGCAGCCCGACCACAGATACGCAGTATTTT CASSPTTDTQYF
TRBJ2-5 NA NA TRBV7-2 TGTGCCAGCAGCCTAGGGGGTTCGGAGACCCAGTACTTC CASSLGGSETQYF
TRBJ2-7 NA NA TRBV5-1 TGCGCCAGCAGCTTCCCTGGAGACGAGCAGTACTTC CASSFPGDEQYF
TRBJ2-1 TRBD2 NA TRBV11-2 TGTGCCAGCAGCCTCGACACTAGCGGGAGCTATGAGCAGTTCTTC CASSLDTSGSYEQFF
TRBJ2-1 TRBD2 NA TRBV4-1 TGCGCCAGCAGCCGGGAGGGGCCTAGCGTCTCGGAGCAGTTCTTC CASSREGPSVSEQFF
TRBJ2-7 TRBD2 NA TRBV18 TGTGCCAGCTCACCACGTCTTGGGACTAGCGGGAGTACGGACTACGAGCAGTACTTC CASSPRLGTSGSTDYEQYF
TRBJ2-7 TRBD1 NA TRBV28 TGTGCCAGCAGCTCCCCGGGACAGGGGGCTTATGAGCAGTACTTC CASSSPGQGAYEQYF
TRBJ2-1 NA NA TRBV5-5 TGTGCCAGCAGCTTGGTCAGCTACAATGAGCAGTTCTTC CASSLVSYNEQFF
TRBJ2-7 NA NA TRBV7-2 TGTGCCAGCAGCTTAAATCGGAAGGAGCAGTACTTC CASSLNRKEQYF
TRBJ2-7 NA NA TRBV7-8 TGTGCCAGCAGCTTAGGGGGGGACGCCTACGAGCAGTACTTC CASSLGGDAYEQYF
TRBJ2-5 NA NA TRBV7-9 TGTGCCAGCAGTAGGGGAATGAGGGAGACCCAGTACTTC CASSRGMRETQYF
TRBJ2-7 TRBD2 NA TRBV18 TGTGCCAGCTCACCACTAGCAGGCACTAGCGGGAAATACGAGCAGTACTTC CASSPLAGTSGKYEQYF
TRBJ1-2 TRBD1 NA TRBV5-6 TGTGCCAGCAGCATTACAGGGGACGGCTATGGCTACACCTTC CASSITGDGYGYTF
TRBJ2-5 NA NA TRBV27 TGTGCCAGCAGCTCTGTGGGGGGAGAGACCCAGTACTTC CASSSVGGETQYF
TRBJ2-1 TRBD2 NA TRBV7-9 TGTGCCAGCAGCCCCTACGGACTAGCGGGAGCTCTTGAGCAGTTCTTC CASSPYGLAGALEQFF
TRBJ2-2 NA NA TRBV7-8 TGTGCCAGCAGCTTAGAACCCGGTGGCACCGGGGAGCTGTTTTTT CASSLEPGGTGELFF
TRBJ2-7 NA NA TRBV29-1 TGCAGCGTTGTTAGCGGAACCTTCACCTACGAGCAGTACTTC CSVVSGTFTYEQYF
TRBJ1-1 NA NA TRBV6-5 TGTGCCAGCGGACAAGGGCCTCTCATGGGAGCTTTCTTT CASGQGPLMGAFF
TRBJ2-5 NA NA TRBV9 TGTGCCAGCAGCGTAGGTCTGGGAGGTGGTATCCAAGAGACCCAGTACTTC CASSVGLGGGIQETQYF
TRBJ1-5 NA NA TRBV5-1 TGCGCCAGCAGCTTGGAAGGGACCCCAATATTGCCCCAGCATTTT CASSLEGTPILPQHF
TRBJ2-1 NA NA TRBV4-3 TGCGCCAGCAGCCCTCGAACACACGGGGTGCAGTTCTTC CASSPRTHGVQFF
TRBJ2-1 NA NA TRBV27 TGTGCCAGCAGTTTATCCCGGGACTTATACAATGAGCAGTTCTTC CASSLSRDLYNEQFF
TRBJ2-5 NA NA TRBV18 TGTGCCAGCTCACCGATCCCTATCGCAGGGTCAGAAGAGACCCAGTACTTC CASSPIPIAGSEETQYF
TRBJ2-2 NA NA TRBV13 TGTGCCAGCAGCTTAACCCCGTGGGGGGAGCTAAATACCGGGGAGCTGTTTTTT CASSLTPWGELNTGELFF
TRBJ2-2 TRBD2 NA TRBV9 TGTGCCAGCAGCGGCCTCATTTCCCCCAGCGGGAGAGTGTTCGGGGAGCTGTTTTTT CASSGLISPSGRVFGELFF
TRBJ1-2 NA NA TRBV10-3 TGTGCCATCAGTAGTGACAGAAACTATGGCTACACCTTC CAISSDRNYGYTF
TRBJ2-7 NA NA TRBV27 TGTGCCAGCAGTCCGGGTTATCTCTCCTACGAGCAGTACTTC CASSPGYLSYEQYF
TRBJ2-7 TRBD2 NA TRBV6-5 TGTGCCAGCAGTCGACTAGCGGGTGCGTACGAGCAGTACTTC CASSRLAGAYEQYF
TRBJ2-7 NA few TRBV11-2 TGTGCCAGCAGCTTAGGACACACCTCCTACGAGCAGTACTTC CASSLGHTSYEQYF
TRBJ2-5 NA NA TRBV15 TGTGCCACCAGCAGAGGGACTACAGGCCAAGAGACCCAGTACTTC CATSRGTTGQETQYF
TRBJ2-5 NA NA TRBV5-4 TGTGCCAGCAGCTTGGGGGACACGCAAGAGACCCAGTACTTC CASSLGDTQETQYF
TRBJ2-5 TRBD2 NA TRBV5-4 TGTGCCAGCAGCGGTCTAGCGGGAGGGCGAGAGACCCAGTACTTC CASSGLAGGRETQYF
TRBJ2-1 NA once TRBV7-3 TGTGCCAGCAGCCTAACGCCCAGAGGGCGAAATGAGCAGTTCTTC CASSLTPRGRNEQFF
TRBJ2-2 NA NA TRBV4-1 TGCGCCAGCAGCCAAAGCCCTGGCAGAAACACCGGGGAGCTGTTTTTT CASSQSPGRNTGELFF